These T cell receptor beta chains were read from a single sample in a study of blood T cell repertoires in COVID-19. TCRdb's table, derived via immunoSEQ multiplex PCR, lists solely in-frame clones and lacks some. The table includes 97,000 or so clones, 80% to 95% detected once. The material sequenced was peripheral blood. Source of these receptors: a woman between 45 and 60 years old with COVID-19, enrolled during active disease. The CDR3 runs from the conserved cysteine through the conserved F or W.

v_gene	j_gene	CDR3aa
TRBV11-2	TRBJ2-2	CASSFGAGGRELFF
TRBV7-3	TRBJ2-6	CASSLGQAPGLNSGANVLTF
TRBV7-2	TRBJ1-2	CASSPPQISYGYTF
TRBV19	TRBJ1-2	CASSMAGVDGYTF
TRBV7-2	TRBJ1-5	CASSLVGGQPQHF
TRBV24-1	TRBJ2-6	CATSDPGTGANVLTF
TRBV5-6	TRBJ2-3	CASSLTPTDTQYF
TRBV27	TRBJ2-3	CASSPDPPGLAGGRAADTQYF
TRBV24-1	TRBJ1-4	CATSEWQGAPENEKLFF
TRBV12-3/TRBV12-4	TRBJ2-1	CASNWDNNEQFF
TRBV2	TRBJ1-2	CAIRGQVYGYTF
TRBV7-9	TRBJ1-1	CASSLQRGAREEAFF
TRBV5-4	TRBJ1-1	CASSLRQLNTEAFF
TRBV27	TRBJ2-3	CASSSRGATDTQYF
TRBV4-1	TRBJ1-6	CASSQVEQFNSPLHF
TRBV30	TRBJ1-1	CAWSQGFFTEAFF
TRBV5-1	TRBJ1-1	CASSSGVSEAFF
TRBV11-3	TRBJ2-3	CASSSPAGGTSSTDTQYF
TRBV18	TRBJ2-5	CASSLPLTAQYF
TRBV5-4	TRBJ2-7	CASSSPRPGTGGYEQYF
TRBV11-3	TRBJ1-3	CASSPRTGRSGNTIYF
TRBV7-9	TRBJ1-5	CASSFQAGGNQPQHF
TRBV10-2	TRBJ2-5	CASVNQRGQETQYF
TRBV21-1	TRBJ1-6	CASSRQTPNFLHF
TRBV9	TRBJ1-2	CASSVEGAHYGYTF
TRBV28	TRBJ1-1	CASSSTRNEAFF
TRBV7-9	TRBJ1-2	CASRPTGTGYGYTF
TRBV19	TRBJ1-5	CASSMGRGLNQPQHF
TRBV15	TRBJ2-1	CATSPGDRAYNEQFF
TRBV5-8	TRBJ1-3	CASSLETGRGNTIYF
TRBV7-2	TRBJ1-5	CASSLTSGENQPQHF
TRBV5-8	TRBJ2-5	CASSLKRSREGTQYF
TRBV10-3	TRBJ2-1	CAISITSPGFNEQFF
TRBV6-5	TRBJ1-1	CASSAPGLSGTEAFF
TRBV12-5	TRBJ2-1	CASALGTVSNEQFF
TRBV7-9	TRBJ2-7	CASSQTGFKQYF
TRBV19	TRBJ1-1	CASSISGGSAFF
TRBV7-8	TRBJ2-7	CASSFRGYEQYF
TRBV28	TRBJ2-1	CASITAGSSNEQFF
TRBV3-1/TRBV3-2	TRBJ2-1	CASNWSKDNEQFF
TRBV19	TRBJ1-6	CASKSGNSPLHF
TRBV19	TRBJ1-1	CASSMNRMVVRAEAFF
TRBV3-1/TRBV3-2	TRBJ2-3	CASSQESVRLAGGRTDTQYF
TRBV29-1	TRBJ1-1	CSVEEVNTEAFF
TRBV15	TRBJ1-2	CATSSTGPADGYTF
TRBV25-1	TRBJ2-5	CASSQVGGQPWTQYF
TRBV11-2	TRBJ1-2	CASTSTGGVYGYTF
TRBV7-2	TRBJ2-4	CASSFPGAKNIQYF
TRBV2	TRBJ1-5	CASRPGTGGGQPQHF
TRBV6-5	TRBJ1-1	CASIPTGPGGRAFF
TRBV19	TRBJ2-1	CATSSGGGTYNEQFF
TRBV7-3	TRBJ1-1	CASSSTGVGEAFF
TRBV2	TRBJ1-2	CASRDRAANYGYTF